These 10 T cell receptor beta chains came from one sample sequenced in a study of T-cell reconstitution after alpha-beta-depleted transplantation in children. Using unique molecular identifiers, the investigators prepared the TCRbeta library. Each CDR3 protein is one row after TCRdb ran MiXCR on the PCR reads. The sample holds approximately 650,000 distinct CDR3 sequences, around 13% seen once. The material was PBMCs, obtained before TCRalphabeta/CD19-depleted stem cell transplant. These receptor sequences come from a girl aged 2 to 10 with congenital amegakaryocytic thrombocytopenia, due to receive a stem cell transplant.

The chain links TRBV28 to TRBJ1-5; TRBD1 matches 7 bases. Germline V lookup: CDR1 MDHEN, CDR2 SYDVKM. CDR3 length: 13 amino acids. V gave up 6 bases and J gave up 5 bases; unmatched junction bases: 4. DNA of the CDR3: TGTGCCAGCAGAACAGGGGTCCATCAGCCCCAGCATTTT. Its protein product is CASRTGVHQPQHF.

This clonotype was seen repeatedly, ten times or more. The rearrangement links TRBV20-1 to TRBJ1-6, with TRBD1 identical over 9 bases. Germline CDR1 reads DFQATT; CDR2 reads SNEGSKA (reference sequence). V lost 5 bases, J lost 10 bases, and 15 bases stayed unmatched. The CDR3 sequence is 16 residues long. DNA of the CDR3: TGCAGTGCTGCGCCTGATGGGACAGGGTCGGGATCACCCCTCCACTTT. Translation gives CSAAPDGTGSGSPLHF.

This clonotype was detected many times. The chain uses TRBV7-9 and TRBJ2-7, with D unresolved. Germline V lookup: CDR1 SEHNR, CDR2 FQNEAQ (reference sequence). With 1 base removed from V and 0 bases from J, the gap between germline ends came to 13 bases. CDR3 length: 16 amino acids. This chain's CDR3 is CASSLGDGRSSYEQYF. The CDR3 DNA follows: TGTGCCAGCAGCTTAGGGGATGGACGGAGCTCCTACGAGCAGTACTTC.

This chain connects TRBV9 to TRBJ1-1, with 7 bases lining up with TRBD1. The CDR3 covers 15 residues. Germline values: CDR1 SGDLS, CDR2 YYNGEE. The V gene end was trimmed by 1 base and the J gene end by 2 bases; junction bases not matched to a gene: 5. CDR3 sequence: CASSVSTGENTEAFF. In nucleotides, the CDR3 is TGTGCCAGCAGCGTATCTACAGGGGAAAACACTGAAGCTTTCTTT.

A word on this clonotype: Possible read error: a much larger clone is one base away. CDR3 sequence reads: CNARDQLGLLEQYF. CDR3 in DNA: TGCAATGCTAGAGATCAGTTGGGTCTGCTCGAGCAGTACTTC. This chain joins TRBV20-1 and TRBJ2-7; no clear D gene. The CDR3 runs to 14 residues. From germline, CDR1 is DFQATT and CDR2 SNEGSKA (reference sequence).

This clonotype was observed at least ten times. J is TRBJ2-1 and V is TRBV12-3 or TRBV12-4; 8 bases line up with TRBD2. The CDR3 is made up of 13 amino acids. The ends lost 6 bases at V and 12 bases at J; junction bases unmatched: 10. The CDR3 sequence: CASSNLAGNRQFF. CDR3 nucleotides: TGTGCCAGCAGCAACCTAGCGGGCAATCGGCAGTTCTTC.

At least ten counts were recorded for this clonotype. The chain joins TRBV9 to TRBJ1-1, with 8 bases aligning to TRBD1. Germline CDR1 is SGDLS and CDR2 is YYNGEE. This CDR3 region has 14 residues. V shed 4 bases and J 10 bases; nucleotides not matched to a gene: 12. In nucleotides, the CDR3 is TGTGCCAGCAGCCCTAACACAGGGGGTTTCAGAGCTTTCTTT. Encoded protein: CASSPNTGGFRAFF.

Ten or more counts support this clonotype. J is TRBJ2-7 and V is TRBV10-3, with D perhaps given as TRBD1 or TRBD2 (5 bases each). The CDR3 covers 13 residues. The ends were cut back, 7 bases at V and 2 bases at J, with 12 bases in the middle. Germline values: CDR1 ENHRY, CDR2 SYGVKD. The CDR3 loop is CAITRGPTYEQYF. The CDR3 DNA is TGTGCCATCACCCGGGGCCCTACCTACGAGCAGTACTTC.

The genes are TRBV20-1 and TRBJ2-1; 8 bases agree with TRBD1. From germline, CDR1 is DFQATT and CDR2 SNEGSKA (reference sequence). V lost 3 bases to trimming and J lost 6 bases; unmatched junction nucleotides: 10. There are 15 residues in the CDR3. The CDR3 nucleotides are TGCAGTGCTAGTGATGACAGGGGAATTCGCAATGAGCAGTTCTTC. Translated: CSASDDRGIRNEQFF.

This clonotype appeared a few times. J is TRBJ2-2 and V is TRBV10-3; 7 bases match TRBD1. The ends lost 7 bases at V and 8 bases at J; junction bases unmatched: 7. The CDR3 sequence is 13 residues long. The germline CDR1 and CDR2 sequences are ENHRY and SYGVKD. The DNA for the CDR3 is TGTGCCATCACCGAGGGGGCGCGAGGGGAGCTGTTTTTT. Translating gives CAITEGARGELFF.